This T cell receptor beta chain was sequenced during a study of identical twins. In this sample, this clonotype turned up a few times. A universal primer site was incorporated via template switching, and the cDNA contained unique molecular identifiers. In TCRdb, the 5' RACE reads were re-called with MiXCR into one record per CDR3 protein. The table has some 690,000 distinct CDR3 sequences, approximately 21% seen once. The V and J ends lost 8 bases and 5 bases respectively, with 13 bases between them. Germline V gene data show CDR1 as SEHNR and CDR2 as FQNEAQ (reference sequence). CDR3 size: 12 residues. The sample was also reused in another study, on T cells expressing NK-cell markers. As that study records: Each of 6 or 7 donors carried dominant NKG2C+ clonotypes accounting for roughly 1.0-7.5% of CD8+ T cells.

The chain couples TRBV7-9 to TRBJ2-7; TRBD1 might be the D (7 bases). The receptor was isolated from a woman younger than 35 in good health. Sequencing was carried out using PBMCs. This CDR3 is CASAGQIHEQYF. CDR3 DNA sequence: TGTGCCAGCGCGGGACAGATCCACGAGCAGTACTTC.